In its sample, the clone carrying this TCR beta chain was seen a few times. Antigen specificity is unknown. Deletions cut 1 base from V and 7 bases from J, with 7 bases between. This CDR3 is 13 amino acids long. Germline values: CDR1 LGHNT, CDR2 FRNRAP. The sample comes from a study of beta chain features in type 1 diabetes. Background on the study: Healthy donors resembled patients in age, gender and cell yields.

The study reverse transcribed the entire isolated RNA, so it sequenced expressed TCRB transcripts. Profiled with immunoSEQ multiplex PCR; TCRdb holds only in-frame clones, not every one. The table has hundreds of thousands of clones, 7% to 10% seen once; the top ten hold more than 0.8%. Whole-study findings and limits: The naive, central memory and Treg TCRB repertoires showed an apparent similarity that was greater among patients than among healthy donors. For Type 1 diabetes patients, all four CD4+ subsets carried TCRB CDR3s that were moderately but significantly shorter.

Sequencing was carried out using central memory CD4+ T cells from blood. This chain uses TRBV12-5 with TRBJ2-2; D not certain. The clonotype originates from a man aged 25 to 40 with type 1 diabetes. CDR3 region: CASGLGESGELFF. DNA of the CDR3: TGTGCTAGTGGTTTGGGAGAGAGCGGGGAGCTGTTTTTT.